This T cell receptor (beta chain) comes out of a study of cytomegalovirus exposure and HLA in healthy donors. Germline V lookup: CDR1 SGHTA, CDR2 FQGNSA. The junction had 9 bases not matched to a gene; V was cut back by 5 bases and J by 6 bases. The CDR3 is 15 residues long. PCR amplification relied on 60 Vbeta primers (plus 13 Jbeta primers). TCRdb's copy holds only in-frame clones and misses some; the assay was immunoSEQ multiplex PCR. There are approximately 180,000 clones in the sample; roughly 12% occur only once, and 7.5% to 10% lies in the top ten. This clonotype originated in a man aged 50-59 years in good health and CMV-seropositive. The sample taken for sequencing was PBMCs. This sequence joins TRBV7-2 and TRBJ1-4; 7 nucleotides align to TRBD1. In nucleotides, the CDR3 is TGTGCCAGCAGCCCACAACAGGGGAGATATGAAAAACTGTTTTTT. Translated: CASSPQQGRYEKLFF. The whole variable domain, filled in from reference TRBV7-2 and TRBJ1-4, reads GAGVSQSPSNKVTEKGKDVELRCDPISGHTALYWYRQSLGQGLEFLIYFQGNSAPDKSGLPSDRFSAERTGGSVSTLTIQRTQQEDSAVYLCASSPQQGRYEKLFFGSGTQLSVL.